These 20 T cell receptor beta chains came from one sample sequenced in a study of Graves' ophthalmopathy and Graves' hyperthyroidism. TCR beta CDR3 amplification used RNA transcripts. First-round RT-PCR relied on HTBI primers, and a second-round multiplex PCR came next. From the multiplex PCR reads, TCRdb called clonotypes with MiXCR, one entry per CDR3 protein. The table lists some 350,000 distinct CDR3 sequences, approximately 18% of them singletons. The sequenced sample consisted of peripheral blood. These receptors were taken from an adult woman with stable Graves' hyperthyroidism.

This clonotype was counted many times. The chain has TRBV12-3 or TRBV12-4 and TRBJ2-5, with TRBD2 matching 10 bases. The length of the CDR3 is 15 residues. The trim removed 8 bases at V and 4 bases at J, leaving 10 bases unmatched. For the CDR3, the DNA is TGTGCCAGCGCACTTCGAGCGGGAGGGTCAGAGACCCAGTACTTC. This translates into CASALRAGGSETQYF.

This clonotype was recorded at least ten times. The chain employs TRBV6-2 or TRBV6-3 and TRBJ1-1; 8 bases are a match to TRBD1. CDR3 length equals 16 residues. Germline V gene sequence: CDR1 MNHEY, CDR2 SVGEGT. V dropped 2 bases and J dropped 4; count of bases not matched to a gene: 9. CDR3 sequence reads: CASSYRTGTLGTEAFF. CDR3 coding DNA: TGTGCCAGCAGTTACAGGACAGGGACCCTGGGCACTGAAGCTTTCTTT.

V and J are TRBV12-3 or TRBV12-4 and TRBJ2-2; 8 nucleotides match TRBD2. V dropped 5 bases and J dropped 5; count of bases not matched to a gene: 1. The CDR3 is 13 amino acids. This CDR3 is CASSASGTGELFF. The CDR3 DNA follows: TGTGCCAGCAGTGCTAGCGGGACCGGGGAGCTGTTTTTT.

J is TRBJ1-1 and V is TRBV6-1; D perhaps matches TRBD1 (5 bases). Trimming cost V 3 bases and J 11 bases, with 19 bases left between them. Germline V lookup: CDR1 MNHNS, CDR2 SASEGT. The CDR3 runs 14 residues. The chain's CDR3 is CASSDPTLTAGAFF. The CDR3 nucleotides are TGTGCCAGCAGTGATCCTACCCTGACAGCTGGCGCTTTCTTT.

This clonotype was seen repeatedly, ten times or more. The chain links TRBV19 to TRBJ1-2, with 12 bases identical to TRBD1. CDR1 is LNHDA, CDR2 SQIVND, per germline (reference sequence). The CDR3 has 15 amino acids. The V segment lost 3 bases and the J segment 7 bases; nucleotides outside the gene matches: 6. The CDR3 here is CASSISGQGASGYTF. CDR3 DNA: TGTGCCAGTAGTATTTCGGGACAGGGGGCTTCTGGCTACACCTTC.

This clonotype came up many times. J is TRBJ2-3 and V is TRBV7-8, with 9 bases identical to TRBD1. V lost 2 bases to trimming and J lost 2 bases; unmatched junction nucleotides: 11. Germline V gene sequence: CDR1 SGHVS, CDR2 FQNEAQ. CDR3 size: 18 residues. The CDR3 is CASSLFGTGRGDTDTQYF. The DNA for the CDR3 is TGTGCCAGCAGCTTATTTGGGACAGGGAGGGGAGACACAGATACGCAGTATTTT.

This clonotype has at least ten counts. The rearrangement joins TRBV20-1 to TRBJ1-5; no clear D. Germline lookup yields CDR1 DFQATT and CDR2 SNEGSKA (reference sequence). Deletions cut 1 base from V and 7 bases from J, with 17 bases between. The CDR3 totals 15 residues. The CDR3 coding sequence is TGCAGTGCTAGAGTATTAGGGCGTTCTGGGCAGCCCCAGCATTTT. The encoded protein is CSARVLGRSGQPQHF.

Note on this clonotype: The junction shows a germline mismatch at one end, possibly a read error. The CDR3 is CGSSTVYYEQYF. CDR3 bases: TGTGGCAGCAGCACGGTATATTACGAGCAGTACTTC. The chain employs TRBV7-8 and TRBJ2-7; no definite D call. The CDR3 runs to 12 residues. Germline V gene lookup returns CDR1 SGHVS and CDR2 FQNEAQ.

The chain carries TRBV11-2 and TRBJ1-6, with TRBD1 identical over 8 bases. The CDR3 is 16 residues long. Germline V gene data show CDR1 as SGHAT and CDR2 as FQNNGV. Losses at the gene ends were 5 bases for V and 9 bases for J; bases not matched to a gene: 12. Here the CDR3 reads CASSERDRGLRSPLHF. The CDR3 nucleotides read TGTGCCAGCAGCGAGCGAGACAGGGGTCTTCGTTCACCCCTCCACTTT.

This chain links TRBV3-1 with TRBJ1-2; TRBD1 matches 10 bases. Germline-derived CDR1 and CDR2 are LGHDT and YNNKEL (reference sequence). The CDR3 contains 19 residues. The ends lost 6 bases at V and 3 bases at J; junction bases unmatched: 19. Here the CDR3 DNA reads TGTGCCAGCAGTCACGTCCCGGGACAGGGGAGTTATCACGACTATGGCTACACCTTC. Its translation is CASSHVPGQGSYHDYGYTF.

This clonotype was recorded at least ten times. An end of the junction differs from the germline gene, which may be a read error. This chain joins TRBV5-4 and TRBJ2-7, with 7 bases fitting TRBD1. This CDR3 has 15 residues. Germline V lookup: CDR1 SGHNT, CDR2 YYREEE (reference sequence). CDR3 DNA: TGTGCCAGCAGCCGGGACCGAGGGACAGTCTACGAGCAGTACTTT. Residues: CASSRDRGTVYEQYF.

This clonotype was counted ten times or more. The rearrangement links TRBV6-5 to TRBJ1-1; D unclear. V lost 7 bases to trimming and J lost 0 bases, with 9 bases between them. Germline V gene sequence: CDR1 MNHEY, CDR2 SVGAGI. The CDR3 is 13 amino acids. The CDR3 region is CASTGAMNTEAFF. Here the CDR3 DNA reads TGTGCCAGCACCGGCGCCATGAACACTGAAGCTTTCTTT.

This chain links TRBV27 with TRBJ1-5; D is uncertain. Per germline, CDR1 MNHEY and CDR2 SMNVEV (reference sequence). This CDR3 contains 14 residues. Trimming left V 3 bases short and J 3 bases short, with 9 bases between. The CDR3 DNA sequence: TGTGCCAGCAGTTTCGGGCCAGTCAATCAGCCCCAGCATTTT. Its translation: CASSFGPVNQPQHF.

The chain recombines TRBV4-3 with TRBJ2-7; D not resolved. Looked up from germline, CDR1 is LGHNA and CDR2 is YSLEER. This CDR3 comprises 15 residues. V lost 0 bases and J 1 base, leaving 10 bases between the germline ends. The CDR3 loop reads CASSQDQWGSYEQYF. CDR3 in DNA: TGCGCCAGCAGCCAAGATCAATGGGGTTCCTACGAGCAGTACTTC.

Ten or more counts support this clonotype. Here the CDR3 DNA reads TGCAGCGTTCCTTCATTCTCAGGAGACCCTAACTATGGCTACACCTTC. This codes for CSVPSFSGDPNYGYTF. This chain joins TRBV29-1 and TRBJ1-2; D is ambiguous. Trimming shortened V by 5 bases and J by 0 bases, and 19 bases separated the two germline ends. The CDR3 covers 16 residues. Germline V lookup: CDR1 SQVTM, CDR2 ANQGSEA.

This clonotype came up many times. The chain combines TRBV6-2 or TRBV6-3 with TRBJ1-1; 7 nucleotides line up with TRBD1. Germline lookup yields CDR1 MNHEY and CDR2 SVGEGT. CDR3 length: 14 amino acids. Losses at the gene ends were 6 bases for V and 5 bases for J; bases not matched to a gene: 9. CDR3 nucleotides: TGTGCCAGCAGGGACAACCCAGGGGGGACTGAAGCTTTCTTT. It yields the protein CASRDNPGGTEAFF.

This clonotype was seen repeatedly, ten times or more. The gene calls are TRBV20-1 and TRBJ1-1; unclear D gene. V was trimmed by 3 bases and J by 3 bases, leaving 8 bases between them. This CDR3 is built from 12 residues. From germline, CDR1 is DFQATT and CDR2 SNEGSKA (reference sequence). The CDR3 region has the DNA TGCAGTGCTAGTGTCGGGGACACTGAAGCTTTCTTT. Protein product: CSASVGDTEAFF.

V usage is TRBV6-1 and J usage is TRBJ1-1; D is ambiguous. Germline loops: CDR1 MNHNS, CDR2 SASEGT. Trimming took off 2 bases at V and 12 bases at J, with 22 bases between the two ends. This CDR3 has 15 amino acids. CDR3 DNA: TGTGCCAGCAGTGAATTGCTACGTAGTCGGGATATGACTTTCTTT. As protein: CASSELLRSRDMTFF.

At least ten counts were recorded for this clonotype. The chain recombines TRBV20-1 with TRBJ1-5; D might be TRBD1 (6 bases). Deletions cut 0 bases from V and 6 bases from J, with 9 bases between. Germline values: CDR1 DFQATT, CDR2 SNEGSKA (reference sequence). The CDR3 spans 13 residues. Here the CDR3 DNA reads TGCAGTGCTAGAGATCAGGGGCGTCAGCCCCAGCATTTT. Protein: CSARDQGRQPQHF.

J is TRBJ1-3 and V is TRBV4-3; maybe TRBD1 (5 bases). CDR1 and CDR2 (germline): LGHNA, YSLEER. V gave up 1 base and J gave up 3 bases, with 16 bases separating them. The CDR3 loop spans 17 amino acids. DNA of the CDR3: TGCGCCAGCAGCCAAGGAGTGGCAGGGCTGAATGGAAACACCATATATTTT. This encodes CASSQGVAGLNGNTIYF.